This entry lists 11 T cell receptor beta chains sequenced from one sample in a study of CD8 T cells in Susac syndrome. RNA totalling about 0.45 to 1 ug underwent reverse transcription with random hexamers. Via MiXCR, TCRdb re-called the immunoSEQ multiplex PCR reads, giving one row per CDR3 protein. The sample has roughly 150,000 distinct CDR3 sequences, 90% to 95% seen once. The sequenced sample consisted of CD8+ T cells from PBMCs. These receptors all stem from a human donor with multiple sclerosis.

This chain connects TRBV29-1 to TRBJ2-4; D is perhaps TRBD1 (6 bases). This CDR3 comprises 12 residues. Germline CDR1 and CDR2: SQVTM and ANQGSEA. V was shortened by 1 base and J by 8 bases, with 9 bases between the two germline ends. This CDR3 reads CSVEGRGYIQYF. The CDR3 DNA is TGCAGCGTTGAAGGCAGGGGATACATTCAGTACTTC. Supplemented by reference TRBV29-1 and TRBJ2-4, the full variable domain reads SAVISQKPSRDICQRGTSLTIQCQVDSQVTMMFWYRQQPGQSLTLIATANQGSEATYESGFVIDKFPISRPNLTFSTLTVSNMSPEDSSIYLCSVEGRGYIQYFGAGTRLSVL.

CDR3 coding DNA: TGTGCCAGTAGTATCTCTCTGTCGGATACGCAGTATTTT. Translating it yields CASSISLSDTQYF. The chain recombines TRBV19 with TRBJ2-3; D not resolved. The germline gives CDR1 LNHDA, CDR2 SQIVND (reference sequence). The length of the CDR3 is 13 residues. V shed 3 bases and J shed 6 bases, with 10 bases lying between them.

V gene TRBV11-2 combines with J gene TRBJ2-1; D is perhaps TRBD1 (5 bases). Germline V gene data show CDR1 as SGHAT and CDR2 as FQNNGV. The CDR3 extends over 14 amino acids. With 4 bases removed from V and 7 bases from J, the gap between germline ends came to 14 bases. CDR3 loop: CASSSPQGWNEQFF. The CDR3 coding sequence is TGTGCCAGCAGCTCACCGCAGGGTTGGAATGAGCAGTTCTTC.

This sequence joins TRBV4-3 and TRBJ2-1; no clear D gene. Germline V gene data show CDR1 as LGHNA and CDR2 as YSLEER. V was cut by 4 bases and J by 5 bases, with 9 bases left in between. CDR3 length: 13 amino acids. The CDR3 nucleotides read TGCGCCAGCAGCCCAGCCACCCACAATGAGCAGTTCTTC. Protein product: CASSPATHNEQFF.

The V call is TRBV30, the J call TRBJ2-1, with D perhaps matching TRBD1 or TRBD2 (6 bases each). The germline V gene encodes CDR1 GTSNPN and CDR2 SVGIG (reference sequence). Trimming shortened V by 2 bases and J by 8 bases, and 16 bases separated the two germline ends. This CDR3 has 14 amino acids. This CDR3 is CAWSLGGPSHEQFF. The CDR3 nucleotides are TGTGCCTGGAGTTTGGGGGGCCCGTCCCATGAGCAGTTCTTC. The full variable domain, with the rest looked up from reference TRBV30 and TRBJ2-1, is SQTIHQWPATLVQPVGSPLSLECTVEGTSNPNLYWYRQAAGRGLQLLFYSVGIGQISSEVPQNLSASRPQDRQFILSSKKLLLSDSGFYLCAWSLGGPSHEQFFGPGTRLTVL.

This chain uses TRBV12-3 or TRBV12-4 with TRBJ1-2; TRBD1 might be the D (5 bases). Between the trimmed V and J ends, which lost 3 bases and 6 bases, there was a span of 11 bases. CDR3 length equals 13 residues. The CDR3 is CASSFEGLNGYTF. CDR3 coding DNA: TGTGCCAGCAGTTTTGAGGGGCTCAATGGCTACACCTTC.

This chain joins TRBV2 and TRBJ1-1, with D unresolved. The V end lost 1 base, the J end lost 11 bases, and 8 bases lay between the germline ends. The CDR3 consists of 11 residues. Per the germline V gene, CDR1 is SNHLY and CDR2 is FYNNEI. The CDR3 loop is CASSEGVGAFF. For the CDR3, the DNA is TGTGCCAGCAGTGAAGGGGTTGGGGCTTTCTTT.

The chain has TRBV30 and TRBJ2-7, with D tentatively TRBD2 (6 bases). The V and J ends lost 1 base and 3 bases respectively, with 16 bases between them. The CDR3 length is 15 residues. Germline V CDR1 and CDR2: GTSNPN, SVGIG (reference sequence). CDR3 sequence (DNA): TGTGCCTGGAGTGCCCTTAGCGGAATTCACTACGAGCAGTACTTC. Its protein product is CAWSALSGIHYEQYF. Together with reference TRBV30 and TRBJ2-7, the CDR3 gives the full variable domain: SQTIHQWPATLVQPVGSPLSLECTVEGTSNPNLYWYRQAAGRGLQLLFYSVGIGQISSEVPQNLSASRPQDRQFILSSKKLLLSDSGFYLCAWSALSGIHYEQYFGPGTRLTVT.

This chain links TRBV7-3 with TRBJ2-5, with 8 bases that match TRBD1. The CDR3 is 15 amino acids. Germline V gene lookup returns CDR1 SGHTA and CDR2 FQGTGA. With 5 bases clipped from V and 4 bases from J, the junction kept 9 bases outside the gene matches. CDR3 bases: TGTGCCAGCAGCCCTACAGGGGGTGTAGGAGAGACCCAGTACTTC. Translating gives CASSPTGGVGETQYF.

The CDR3 DNA sequence: TGTGCCAGCAGCGACGGGAGATACACCTTC. The encoded protein is CASSDGRYTF. The V and J genes are TRBV2 and TRBJ1-2; D gene ambiguous. Deletions cut 6 bases from V and 11 bases from J, with 10 bases between. The germline gives CDR1 SNHLY, CDR2 FYNNEI. The CDR3 has 10 residues.

This clonotype occurred once. The rearrangement uses TRBV5-1 and TRBJ2-7; 8 positions agree with TRBD2. The CDR3 length is 14 residues. Per germline, CDR1 SGHRS and CDR2 YFSETQ. After removal of 8 bases from V and 4 bases from J, the junction contained 11 bases not matched to a gene. CDR3 in amino acids: CASSGGVIRYEQYF. Written as DNA, the CDR3 is TGCGCCAGTTCGGGAGGGGTAATACGTTACGAGCAGTACTTC.